The 24 T cell receptor beta chains given below trace back to one sample, sequenced in a study of kidney transplant recipient with SARS-CoV-2 infection. TCRdb called the reads again in MiXCR, with one record for every CDR3 protein. The table records about 240,000 distinct CDR3 sequences, under 30% of them present only once. Sequencing was performed on a blood sample, taken at baseline and on roughly day 110 from a kidney transplant recipient. The receptor source for this set is a male patient aged 25-45 years who had COVID-19 and was a kidney transplant recipient. Among the T cells, some may be from the graft donor.

This clonotype was counted many times. This chain links TRBV19 with TRBJ1-5, with D possibly TRBD1 on 5 matching bases. This CDR3 contains 15 residues. Between the trimmed V and J ends, which lost 4 bases and 0 bases, there was a span of 10 bases. In germline, CDR1 is LNHDA, CDR2 SQIVND (reference sequence). The CDR3, as DNA: TGTGCCAGTAGTAGATTGGGGGATAGCAATCAGCCCCAGCATTTT. This translates into CASSRLGDSNQPQHF.

DNA of the CDR3: TGTGCCAGCAGCTTTCTTACTAAGGCTGGAAAGATCTATGGCTACACCTTC. This codes for CASSFLTKAGKIYGYTF. The chain combines TRBV11-1 with TRBJ1-2; no definite D call. The germline V gene encodes CDR1 SGHAT and CDR2 FQDESV (reference sequence). The CDR3 runs to 17 residues. V lost 3 bases and J 4 bases, leaving 21 bases between the germline ends.

This clonotype appeared many times. This chain joins TRBV2 and TRBJ2-1; 8 bases map to TRBD2. The CDR3 spans 16 residues. The germline V gene encodes CDR1 SNHLY and CDR2 FYNNEI. The trim removed 7 bases at V and 9 bases at J, leaving 17 bases unmatched. The CDR3 protein is CASTRGPSGPTPEQFF. The CDR3 DNA follows: TGTGCCAGCACCAGAGGGCCTAGCGGGCCTACCCCTGAGCAGTTCTTC.

A word on this clonotype: The CDR3 does not end in the conserved phenylalanine or tryptophan, so this is likely a read error. This sequence joins TRBV5-4 and TRBJ1-2; D is unresolved. V lost 6 bases and J 4 bases, leaving 22 bases between the germline ends. Germline assignment: CDR1 SGHNT and CDR2 YYREEE (reference sequence). CDR3 length: 16 residues. CDR3 sequence: CASTVVVPGKTYGYTL. CDR3 DNA: TGTGCCAGCACTGTGGTCGTACCAGGAAAGACCTATGGCTACACCCTC.

This clonotype was recorded at least ten times. The gene calls are TRBV7-3 and TRBJ2-5; D is ambiguous. Germline loops: CDR1 SGHTA, CDR2 FQGTGA. CDR3 length equals 14 residues. V was cut by 1 base and J by 0 bases, with 6 bases left in between. The CDR3 DNA reads as TGTGCCAGCAGCTTAAACCAGGACCAAGAGACCCAGTACTTC. This sequence encodes CASSLNQDQETQYF.

The chain employs TRBV12-3 or TRBV12-4 and TRBJ2-2, with 7 bases aligning to TRBD1. The CDR3 has 14 amino acids. This CDR3 reads CTGAGTVNTGELFF. For the CDR3, the DNA is TGTACCGGGGCTGGGACAGTTAACACCGGGGAGCTGTTTTTT.

This clonotype was found many times. CDR3 sequence: CASSSGLATYNEQFF. The CDR3 DNA reads TGCGCCAGCAGCTCGGGACTAGCGACCTACAATGAGCAGTTCTTC. The rearrangement links TRBV5-1 to TRBJ2-1; 10 positions match TRBD2. Germline V CDR1 and CDR2: SGHRS, YFSETQ. Unmatched junction bases numbered 2, after V lost 3 bases and J lost 2 bases. This CDR3 has 15 residues.

On this clonotype itself: A much more abundant neighbour one base away suggests this may be a read error. The gene calls are TRBV20-1 and TRBJ2-6, with no clear D. V was shortened by 3 bases and J by 1 base, with 13 bases between the two germline ends. Looked up from germline, CDR1 is DFQATT and CDR2 is SNEGSKA (reference sequence). The CDR3 runs 16 residues. The CDR3 bases are TGCAGTGCTAGTTTCCAGGTACCATCTGGGGCCAACGTCCTGACTTTC. Amino acids: CSASFQVPSGANVLTF.

As concerns this clonotype: A much larger clone differs from this one at a single base, so this may be a read error. The J gene is TRBJ1-2, the V gene TRBV20-1; perhaps TRBD1 as D (6 bases). This CDR3 spans 15 amino acids. V was shortened by 1 base and J by 6 bases, with 18 bases between the two germline ends. Germline V gene lookup returns CDR1 DFQATT and CDR2 SNEGSKA (reference sequence). This chain's CDR3 is CSARGIRGAGDGYTF. The CDR3 nucleotides read TGCAGTGCTAGAGGAATTAGAGGGGCAGGGGATGGCTACACCTTC.

Remarks on this clonotype: Being one base from a much bigger clone, this may be a read error. V is TRBV6-9 and J is TRBJ1-1; 9 nucleotides line up with TRBD1. This CDR3 is 15 amino acids long. Per the germline V gene, CDR1 is MNHGY and CDR2 is SVAAGI. Unmatched junction bases numbered 8, after V lost 3 bases and J lost 6 bases. Here the CDR3 reads CASSYEDRGGAEAFF. In nucleotides, the CDR3 is TGTGCCAGCAGTTACGAGGACAGGGGAGGCGCTGAAGCTTTCTTT.

Ten or more counts support this clonotype. The rearrangement joins TRBV19 to TRBJ1-1, with no clear D. The CDR3 runs 13 residues. The germline CDR1 and CDR2 sequences are LNHDA and SQIVND (reference sequence). Trimming took 1 base from V and 5 from J, leaving 8 bases between them. CDR3 nucleotides: TGTGCCAGTAGTATAGCGGGCGGGACTGAAGCTTTCTTT. Residues: CASSIAGGTEAFF.

The chain joins TRBV20-1 to TRBJ2-5, with 8 bases fitting TRBD2. The CDR3 contains 18 residues. V was clipped by 0 bases and J by 4 bases; unmatched bases: 16. Germline values: CDR1 DFQATT, CDR2 SNEGSKA (reference sequence). The CDR3 here is CSARDATNAGGAGETQYF. Written as DNA, the CDR3 is TGCAGTGCTAGAGATGCGACCAATGCGGGGGGAGCAGGAGAGACCCAGTACTTC.

This clonotype showed up many times. This chain uses TRBV6-6 with TRBJ1-2; D is ambiguous. The V and J ends lost 5 bases and 4 bases respectively, with 23 bases between them. The CDR3 is 17 amino acids. Germline CDR1 is MNHNY and CDR2 is SVGAGI (reference sequence). Written as DNA, the CDR3 is TGTGCCAGCAGTGTACCGAGAGGTGGGAGAAAGACCTATGGCTACACCTTC. It specifies CASSVPRGGRKTYGYTF.

Turning to this clonotype: A much larger clone differs from this one at a single base, so this may be a read error. The rearrangement links TRBV28 to TRBJ2-5, with TRBD2 matching 12 bases. V lost 4 bases and J lost 2; bases outside the gene matches: 5. The CDR3 has 16 amino acids. Germline CDR1 and CDR2: MDHEN and SYDVKM. Here the CDR3 reads CASSSLLAGGQETQYF. The CDR3 bases are TGTGCCAGCAGTTCATTGCTAGCGGGAGGGCAAGAGACCCAGTACTTC.

This clonotype has more than one count but fewer than ten. This may come from a read error, since a much larger clone is one base off. The rearrangement joins TRBV12-5 to TRBJ1-2; maybe TRBD1 (5 bases). Trimming took 4 bases from V and 4 from J, leaving 22 bases between them. Germline-derived CDR1 and CDR2 are LGHNT and FRNRAP. This CDR3 has 17 amino acids. DNA for the CDR3: TGTGCTAGTGGTTGGATATGTTTGCAGGGAAAGACCTATGGCTACACCTTC. Its protein is CASGWICLQGKTYGYTF. Supplemented by reference TRBV12-5 and TRBJ1-2, the full variable domain reads DARVTQTPRHKVTEMGQEVTMRCQPILGHNTVFWYRQTMMQGLELLAYFRNRAPLDDSGMPKDRFSAEMPDATLATLKIQPSEPRDSAVYFCASGWICLQGKTYGYTFGSGTRLTVV.

This clonotype was seen many times. The V gene is TRBV11-2, the J gene TRBJ2-6; D ambiguous. V lost 4 bases, J lost 0 bases, and 13 bases lay in between. Germline V gene lookup returns CDR1 SGHAT and CDR2 FQNNGV. This CDR3 has 17 amino acids. Written as DNA, the CDR3 is TGTGCCAGCAGCTCATCCCGAGGCGACTCTGGGGCCAACGTCCTGACTTTC. Translation gives CASSSSRGDSGANVLTF.

This clonotype was counted many times. The V and J genes are TRBV6-5 and TRBJ2-1, with 10 bases that match TRBD2. This CDR3 has 15 amino acids. Germline assignment: CDR1 MNHEY and CDR2 SVGAGI. Losses at the gene ends were 7 bases for V and 4 bases for J; bases not matched to a gene: 7. The CDR3 is CASTQLAGLYNEQFF. CDR3 nucleotide sequence: TGTGCCAGCACCCAACTAGCGGGGCTTTACAATGAGCAGTTCTTC.

This clonotype has ten or more counts. This rearrangement joins TRBV30 to TRBJ1-5; tentatively, D is TRBD1 (6 bases). Germline V gene lookup returns CDR1 GTSNPN and CDR2 SVGIG (reference sequence). Trimming removed 2 bases at V and 1 base at J, with 12 bases between. The CDR3 runs to 15 residues. The CDR3: CAWSYGGGSNQPQHF. Written as DNA, the CDR3 is TGTGCCTGGAGTTATGGCGGGGGCAGCAATCAGCCCCAGCATTTT.

Concerning this clonotype: A much larger clone differs from this one at a single base, so this may be a read error. This chain joins TRBV7-7 and TRBJ1-2; D unresolved. This CDR3 has 17 amino acids. V was trimmed by 5 bases and J by 4 bases, leaving 23 bases between them. CDR1 SSHAT and CDR2 FNYEAQ come from the germline V gene (reference sequence). The CDR3 loop reads CASSGFNKCRKTYGYTF. The CDR3 region has the DNA TGTGCCAGCAGCGGGTTTAATAAGTGCCGAAAGACCTATGGCTACACCTTC.

There are many counts of this clonotype. V and J are TRBV6-2 or TRBV6-3 and TRBJ2-7; 9 bases fit TRBD1. V shed 0 bases, J shed 3 bases, and the junction held 0 bases outside the gene matches. CDR1 MNHEY and CDR2 SVGEGT come from the germline V gene. This CDR3 region has 14 residues. Written as DNA, the CDR3 is TGTGCCAGCAGTTACTCGACAGGGGGCTACGAGCAGTACTTC. This encodes CASSYSTGGYEQYF.

This clonotype has a count of ten or more. The J gene is TRBJ2-6, the V gene TRBV8-2. TRBV8-2 is recorded as a pseudogene. The CDR3 is 17 amino acids. CDR3 loop: CGRVGRITQSRANVLTF. The DNA for the CDR3 is TGTGGCAGAGTAGGCAGGATAACACAAAGTCGGGCCAACGTCCTGACTTTC.

In its sample, this clonotype was seen many times. The J gene is TRBJ2-7, the V gene TRBV6-5; maybe TRBD1 (5 bases). CDR3 length: 14 amino acids. CDR1 MNHEY and CDR2 SVGAGI come from the germline V gene. Trimming took 2 bases from V and 3 from J, leaving 11 bases between them. CDR3 loop: CASSYRQGGYEQYF. DNA of the CDR3: TGTGCCAGCAGTTACCGGCAGGGTGGCTACGAGCAGTACTTC.

Of note for this clonotype: This sequence may be a read error, since a much larger clone differs from it by one base. The CDR3 loop is CASSLPVAGSTIYF. The DNA of the CDR3 is TGTGCCAGCAGCCTACCAGTCGCCGGAAGCACCATATATTTT. V gene TRBV7-9 combines with J gene TRBJ1-3; D is unclear. The CDR3 has 14 residues. Germline V gene data show CDR1 as SEHNR and CDR2 as FQNEAQ (reference sequence).

This clonotype was observed at least ten times. The J gene is TRBJ1-2, the V gene TRBV15; unclear D gene. Germline CDR1 is LNHNV and CDR2 is YYDKDF (reference sequence). The CDR3 totals 17 residues. Trimming removed 5 bases at V and 4 bases at J, with 23 bases between. CDR3 in amino acids: CATSAIKRCGKTYGYTF. The CDR3 nucleotides are TGTGCCACCAGCGCAATCAAAAGGTGTGGAAAGACCTATGGCTACACCTTC.